The TCR beta chain under discussion was sequenced for a study of blood T cell repertoires in COVID-19 (dated by TCRdb to the early 2020s). For the wider study: The collaborator samples originated in the United States, Italy and Spain and spanned the acute and convalescent phases of COVID-19. The material from the prospective study consisted of cDNA or gDNA derived from T cells, B-cell-depleted T cells, or PBMCs. Subjects who had been exposed to COVID-19, were actively infected with it, or had recovered from it provided the deeply sampled blood TCRbeta repertoires that made up the dataset. The repertoires were released in a freely available public database intended as a resource for research on the immune response to SARS-CoV-2. HLA class I and class II types, where available, came from metadata supplied by the sample provider rather than from assay-based typing. A de-identified subject ID, COVID-19 status, age in years and sex were almost always included in the sample metadata. Samples came from the ongoing ImmuneRACE study (first 160 participants) plus 1,254 subjects from 6 global collaborators.

A note on this clone: What this receptor recognizes is not known. Base qualities are missing; no much larger clone stands one base away.

Each collaborating institution followed its own protocols to collect whole blood in K2EDTA tubes. For TCRbeta analysis, collaborator samples were shipped as frozen whole blood, as isolated PBMCs, or as DNA extracted from either sample type. Trimming takes 1 base off V and 5 bases off J; junction bases not matched to a gene: 6. Based on the germline V gene, the CDR1 and CDR2 sequences are MGHRA and YSYEKL. The CDR3 measures 16 amino acids from cysteine to phenylalanine. CDR3 DNA only is kept here, 48 bases in frame from base 1. The immunoSEQ Assay, a bias-controlled multiplex PCR, was used to amplify TCRbeta CDR3 regions from genomic DNA. Per the source publication's procedure: Nucleated cell counts per sample were estimated from amplification of reference gene primers within the assay. To quantify the absolute abundance of each unique TCRbeta CDR3 rearrangement, sequence reads were collapsed and filtered. For each sample, productive Simpson clonality was calculated as the square root of Simpson's diversity index across productive rearrangements. In TCRdb, the immuneACCESS table is reduced to in-frame sequences with V and J assigned. These tables do not hold every clone; where another copy was compared, an unresolved V gene accounts for under half, and the others remain unexplained. The V and J calls and the clone size are those of that table, but D and trimming were determined from the DNA. The sample table shows some 30,000 clones, and almost 85% are seen once. The ten biggest clones cover 9% to 10% of the sample.

Overall results and qualifications from the work: The amount of clinical and demographic metadata varied by source and participant and was provided uncurated.

The rearrangement combines TRBV4-1 with TRBJ2-1, and 9 junction bases match TRBD2. The sequence was collected from a man aged 80 or over with active COVID-19. Sequencing was carried out using peripheral blood. The CDR3 in this case is CASSQGVRGGNNEQFF. The DNA reads TGCGCCAGCAGCCAAGGGGTGCGGGGGGGCAACAATGAGCAGTTCTTC.